This T cell receptor beta chain is drawn from a study of cytomegalovirus exposure and HLA in healthy donors. Overall study findings and caveats: Because they were indistinguishable, some V segments, including TRBV6-2 and TRBV6-3, were excluded.

As for this clone: Antigen specificity is unknown.

Amplification used 60 Vbeta primers and 13 Jbeta primers. The protocol was immunoSEQ multiplex PCR, while the TCRdb copy is restricted to in-frame clones and leaves out a portion. Of 180,000 or so clones in the sample, over 75% are singletons; the top ten hold around an eighth. V lost 4 bases, J lost 1 base, and 10 bases stayed unmatched. This CDR3 has 16 amino acids. Germline V gene data show CDR1 as SEHNR and CDR2 as FQNEAQ (reference sequence). The rearrangement links TRBV7-9 to TRBJ2-7; 7 nucleotides match TRBD2. The sample was PBMCs. The source is a man aged 50 to 59 in good health and CMV-seropositive. The CDR3 protein is CASSSPGEAGSYEQYF. CDR3 bases: TGTGCCAGCAGCTCCCCTGGTGAAGCGGGATCCTACGAGCAGTACTTC.